Following are 8 T cell receptor beta chains from one sample sequenced in a study of T cells in Graves' hyperthyroidism and ophthalmopathy. RNA transcripts provided the source from which TCR beta CDR3 regions were amplified. The primer set for the first-round RT-PCR of the TCR CDR3 was HTBI. TCRdb re-derived calls from the multiplex PCR reads in MiXCR, one entry per CDR3 protein. Among 650,000 to 800,000 distinct CDR3 sequences listed, over 40% were seen once. Specimen: peripheral blood or thyroid tissue (not recorded which). All receptors derive from an adult man with Graves' disease, either hyperthyroidism or ophthalmopathy (not recorded which).

This clonotype was counted only a few times. This chain connects TRBV7-3 to TRBJ2-7; 8 bases are a match to TRBD1. Trimming cost V 1 base and J 5 bases; bases outside gene matches: 10. The CDR3 sequence is 16 residues long. The germline CDR1 and CDR2 sequences are SGHTA and FQGTGA. The CDR3 DNA reads TGTGCCAGCAGCTTAATGACAGGGGCAGGTGTCGACGAGCAGTACTTC. It translates to CASSLMTGAGVDEQYF. The variable domain in full, with the rest retrieved from reference TRBV7-3 and TRBJ2-7, is GAGVSQTPSNKVTEKGKYVELRCDPISGHTALYWYRQSLGQGPEFLIYFQGTGAADDSGLPNDRFFAVRPEGSVSTLKIQRTERGDSAVYLCASSLMTGAGVDEQYFGPGTRLTVT.

The gene calls are TRBV24-1 and TRBJ2-1; unclear D gene. Germline CDR1 reads KGHDR; CDR2 reads SFDVKD. CDR3 length: 12 amino acids. V lost 4 bases, J lost 8 bases, and 8 bases lay in between. CDR3 sequence reads: CATSEGYDEQFF. The CDR3 DNA reads TGTGCCACCAGTGAAGGGTACGATGAGCAGTTCTTC.

The chain joins TRBV10-3 to TRBJ2-2; D may be TRBD2 (6 bases). V dropped 3 bases and J dropped 2 bases, with 10 bases sitting between them. CDR1 is ENHRY and CDR2 is SYGVKD in the germline V gene. CDR3 size: 15 residues. This chain's CDR3 is CAISDTGGNTGELFF. Written as DNA, the CDR3 is TGTGCCATCAGTGACACCGGGGGAAACACCGGGGAGCTGTTTTTT.

This chain connects TRBV2 to TRBJ1-1; D is possibly TRBD1 (6 bases). V lost 6 bases, J lost 8 bases, and 16 bases lay in between. CDR3 length: 13 residues. From germline, CDR1 is SNHLY and CDR2 FYNNEI. CDR3 residues: CASSRTENSEAFF. The CDR3 DNA follows: TGTGCCAGCAGCCGGACAGAGAACAGCGAAGCTTTCTTT.

This clonotype was seen only a few times. J is TRBJ1-3 and V is TRBV10-3, with D hard to call. This CDR3 has 11 amino acids. Looked up from germline, CDR1 is ENHRY and CDR2 is SYGVKD. Trimming shortened V by 2 bases and J by 7 bases, and 3 bases separated the two germline ends. The CDR3 loop is CAISEGNTIYF. Here the CDR3 DNA reads TGTGCCATCAGTGAGGGGAACACCATATATTTT.

The chain combines TRBV29-1 with TRBJ1-2; no clear D. Per germline, CDR1 SQVTM and CDR2 ANQGSEA. The V and J ends lost 7 bases and 2 bases respectively, with 11 bases between them. The CDR3 extends over 12 amino acids. For the CDR3, the DNA is TGCAGCGCCCGGGAAACCAACTATGGCTACACCTTC. This encodes CSARETNYGYTF.

This clonotype occurred many times. This rearrangement joins TRBV7-8 to TRBJ2-5; D gene unclear. The V end was cut by 4 bases, the J end by 1 base, with 13 bases between. The CDR3 totals 15 residues. CDR1 SGHVS and CDR2 FQNEAQ come from the germline V gene. CDR3 sequence: CASSSMDGLQETQYF. For the CDR3, the DNA is TGTGCCAGCAGCTCCATGGACGGCCTCCAAGAGACCCAGTACTTC.

This clonotype has more than one count but fewer than ten. The chain combines TRBV19 with TRBJ1-2, with unresolved D. The CDR3 sequence is 12 residues long. V lost 3 bases and J lost 7, with 9 bases in between. Germline CDR1 is LNHDA and CDR2 is SQIVND (reference sequence). The CDR3 here is CASSMMGAGYTF. CDR3 nucleotides: TGTGCCAGTAGTATGATGGGAGCTGGCTACACCTTC.